What follows are 29 T cell receptor beta chains derived from one specimen sequenced in a study of blood T cell repertoires in COVID-19. Sequencing was performed with immunoSEQ multiplex PCR; in TCRdb, only in-frame clones are kept and a portion is missing. This sample has roughly 370,000 clones, with around nine tenths found just once. The specimen sequenced was PBMCs or T cells enriched from blood (not recorded which). Every receptor here comes from a woman aged 50 to 60 who had recovered from COVID-19.

This sequence joins TRBV4-2 and TRBJ2-1; the D is unclear. Trimming cost V 1 base and J 7 bases, with 11 bases left between them. CDR1 is LGHNA and CDR2 is YNFKEQ in the germline V gene. The CDR3 contains 14 residues. The CDR3 sequence is CASSQVEAPNEQFF. The CDR3 bases are TGTGCCAGCAGCCAAGTTGAGGCTCCGAATGAGCAGTTCTTC.

This rearrangement joins TRBV3-1 (or the pseudogene TRBV3-2) to TRBJ2-7; 10 bases agree with TRBD1. Germline V gene sequence: CDR1 LGHDT, CDR2 YNNKEL (reference sequence). The V and J ends lost 3 bases and 4 bases, in that order; junction bases with no gene match: 9. The CDR3 consists of 16 residues. CDR3 sequence: CASSQPGQGPLYEQYF. CDR3 DNA: TGTGCCAGCAGCCAGCCGGGACAGGGGCCCCTTTACGAGCAGTACTTC.

This chain connects TRBV4-1 to TRBJ1-3; D remains unclear. The germline V gene encodes CDR1 MGHRA and CDR2 YSYEKL. Trimming took 0 bases from V and 9 from J, leaving 3 bases between them. This CDR3 spans 11 amino acids. CDR3 residues: CASSQEATIYF. CDR3 in DNA: TGCGCCAGCAGCCAAGAGGCCACCATATATTTT.

The rearrangement uses TRBV30 and TRBJ2-5; 14 positions match TRBD2. Trimming at V came to 5 bases and at J to 4 bases, leaving 9 bases not matched to a gene. Per the germline V gene, CDR1 is GTSNPN and CDR2 is SVGIG (reference sequence). The CDR3 is 16 residues long. The CDR3 is CAWAPPGLAGGETQYF. CDR3 coding DNA: TGTGCCTGGGCCCCCCCTGGACTAGCGGGGGGAGAGACCCAGTACTTC.

The rearrangement joins TRBV5-1 to TRBJ2-1; 7 bases fit TRBD2. J lost 2 bases, V lost 1 base, and 6 bases had no gene match. Germline CDR1 reads SGHRS; CDR2 reads YFSETQ. The CDR3 has 16 amino acids. The CDR3 DNA reads TGCGCCAGCAGCTTGATCGGGGGGTCGACCTACAATGAGCAGTTCTTC. This gives the protein CASSLIGGSTYNEQFF.

V and J are TRBV6-5 and TRBJ1-5; D is unresolved. With 3 bases removed from V and 6 bases from J, the gap between germline ends came to 12 bases. CDR1 is MNHEY, CDR2 SVGAGI, per germline. CDR3 size: 14 residues. As DNA, the CDR3 is TGTGCCAGCAGTTATCTGGGTGGCGGTCAGCCCCAGCATTTT. This encodes CASSYLGGGQPQHF.

In its sample, this clone was seen once. The V gene is TRBV28, the J gene TRBJ1-1; TRBD1 matches at 8 bases. Germline V gene lookup returns CDR1 MDHEN and CDR2 SYDVKM. After removal of 8 bases from V and 11 bases from J, the junction contained 10 bases not matched to a gene. The CDR3 runs to 12 residues. The CDR3 bases are TGTGCCAGCTTGACAGGGGATTTGTTCGCTTTCTTT. It translates to CASLTGDLFAFF.

V usage is TRBV5-4 and J usage is TRBJ2-5; 9 positions match TRBD1. The V and J ends lost 1 base and 7 bases, in that order; junction bases with no gene match: 5. The CDR3 runs to 14 residues. Germline CDR1 is SGHNT and CDR2 is YYREEE (reference sequence). This chain's CDR3 is CASSLTGGDGTQYF. CDR3 DNA sequence: TGTGCCAGCAGCTTGACAGGGGGCGATGGGACCCAGTACTTC.

The rearrangement links TRBV12-5 to TRBJ1-2; D call uncertain. The CDR3 is 16 amino acids. Germline V gene sequence: CDR1 LGHNT, CDR2 FRNRAP. V was clipped by 4 bases and J by 2 bases, with 17 bases between them. CDR3 in amino acids: CASGYTAGGANYGYTF. The CDR3 nucleotides are TGTGCTAGTGGTTACACCGCGGGAGGCGCAAACTATGGCTACACCTTC.

This clone was found once. The rearrangement links TRBV4-1 to TRBJ1-1; D is possibly TRBD1 (5 bases). The CDR3 consists of 19 residues. V lost 4 bases and J lost 4, with 28 bases in between. Germline CDR1 and CDR2: MGHRA and YSYEKL. Written as DNA, the CDR3 is TGCGCCAGCAGCCCAATGGGGTCGGGGGGGAACGTGATGGGCACTGAAGCTTTCTTT. Translated: CASSPMGSGGNVMGTEAFF.

The chain uses TRBV5-1 and TRBJ2-7; maybe TRBD2 (6 bases). The CDR3 has 13 amino acids. Germline assignment: CDR1 SGHRS and CDR2 YFSETQ. Deletions cut 7 bases from V and 5 bases from J, with 16 bases between. The CDR3 nucleotides are TGCGCCAGCGCCCTCGGCCCGGGGGACGAGCAGTACTTC. It is translated as CASALGPGDEQYF.

The CDR3 sequence: CASSLATGGGEQYF. The CDR3 coding sequence is TGTGCCAGCAGCTTGGCGACAGGAGGAGGCGAGCAGTACTTC. The chain joins TRBV5-6 to TRBJ2-7; a possible D gene is TRBD1 (6 bases). V was pared by 0 bases and J by 6 bases, with 13 bases between. This CDR3 is 14 amino acids long. Germline V lookup: CDR1 SGHDT, CDR2 YYEEEE.

The chain carries TRBV19 and TRBJ1-4, with 9 bases fitting TRBD1. The length of the CDR3 is 13 residues. Trimming cost V 6 bases and J 7 bases; bases outside gene matches: 3. CDR1 LNHDA and CDR2 SQIVND come from the germline V gene (reference sequence). CDR3 protein: CASSRTGVEKLFF. CDR3 bases: TGTGCCAGTAGCCGGACAGGGGTTGAAAAACTGTTTTTT.

The rearrangement links TRBV19 to TRBJ1-2, with TRBD1 matching 7 bases. Germline CDR1 is LNHDA and CDR2 is SQIVND (reference sequence). After removal of 6 bases from V and 8 bases from J, the junction contained 27 bases not matched to a gene. CDR3 length: 19 amino acids. CDR3 nucleotide sequence: TGTGCCAGTAGAGTGGTCGGGTATTCGTGGCAGGGGGAAAAAGGAGGCTACACCTTC. Translation: CASRVVGYSWQGEKGGYTF.

The chain combines TRBV7-6 with TRBJ2-2; D is ambiguous. The germline CDR1 and CDR2 sequences are SGHVS and FNYEAQ. Deletions cut 1 base from V and 2 bases from J, with 8 bases between. This CDR3 spans 15 amino acids. CDR3 residues: CASSLGAHNTGELFF. The CDR3 region has the DNA TGTGCCAGCAGCTTAGGGGCCCACAACACCGGGGAGCTGTTTTTT.

The rearrangement links TRBV4-1 to TRBJ2-3; TRBD1 might be the D (5 bases). This CDR3 spans 15 amino acids. Germline assignment: CDR1 MGHRA and CDR2 YSYEKL. V lost 2 bases, J lost 8 bases, and 17 bases lay in between. The CDR3 DNA reads TGCGCCAGCAGCCAAACCGGGTGGGCTAGGGGTACGCAGTATTTT. Translation gives CASSQTGWARGTQYF.

The V gene is TRBV10-3, the J gene TRBJ2-5; D might be TRBD1 (6 bases). V was cut by 3 bases and J by 3 bases, with 17 bases left in between. Germline V gene lookup returns CDR1 ENHRY and CDR2 SYGVKD. The CDR3 runs 16 residues. CDR3 sequence: CAISESTGPGEETQYF. CDR3 coding DNA: TGTGCCATCAGTGAATCCACAGGGCCCGGAGAAGAGACCCAGTACTTC.

V usage is TRBV12-3 or TRBV12-4 and J usage is TRBJ2-7, with TRBD1 as a possible D gene (5 bases). CDR3 length: 13 amino acids. The germline V and J ends were trimmed by 3 bases and 2 bases, with 8 bases remaining between them. CDR3 loop: CASSLHRTYEQYF. CDR3 bases: TGTGCCAGCAGTTTGCACAGGACCTACGAGCAGTACTTC.

This clone was seen a few times. The chain is built from TRBV6-6 and TRBJ1-5; D remains ambiguous. Trimming took 0 bases from V and 3 from J, leaving 12 bases between them. Per germline, CDR1 MNHNY and CDR2 SVGAGI (reference sequence). This CDR3 has 16 amino acids. The CDR3, as DNA: TGTGCCAGCAGTTACTCGATAGGCGGTAACAATCAGCCCCAGCATTTT. It encodes CASSYSIGGNNQPQHF.

This chain joins TRBV7-3 and TRBJ1-6; 7 bases are shared with TRBD1. The CDR3 contains 17 residues. Per germline, CDR1 SGHTA and CDR2 FQGTGA. The ends lost 0 bases at V and 11 bases at J; junction bases unmatched: 13. This CDR3 reads CASSLTAPGQVRTPLHF. The CDR3 nucleotides are TGTGCCAGCAGCTTAACCGCTCCTGGACAGGTCAGGACACCCCTCCACTTT.

This clone was counted only a few times. The chain couples TRBV7-9 to TRBJ2-2; D possibly corresponds to TRBD2 (5 bases). Per germline, CDR1 SEHNR and CDR2 FQNEAQ (reference sequence). V lost 2 bases to trimming and J lost 2 bases, with 9 bases between them. There are 15 residues in the CDR3. The CDR3 here is CASSLTGINTGELFF. CDR3 nucleotide sequence: TGTGCCAGCAGCTTAACGGGGATTAACACCGGGGAGCTGTTTTTT.

The chain uses TRBV27 and TRBJ1-6, with a tentative D call TRBD1 (5 bases). The CDR3 loop spans 16 amino acids. Looked up from germline, CDR1 is MNHEY and CDR2 is SMNVEV (reference sequence). V was trimmed by 1 base and J by 6 bases, leaving 13 bases between them. The CDR3 is CASSLFGRRGNSPLHF. CDR3 nucleotide sequence: TGTGCCAGCAGTTTATTTGGTCGAAGGGGTAATTCACCCCTCCACTTT.

The chain uses TRBV5-1 and TRBJ2-5; TRBD2 agrees at 11 bases. CDR3 length: 17 residues. V shed 1 base and J 4 bases; nucleotides not matched to a gene: 9. Germline lookup yields CDR1 SGHRS and CDR2 YFSETQ. Written as DNA, the CDR3 is TGCGCCAGCAGCTTGATGCCTAGCGGGGGGCAGACAGAGACCCAGTACTTC. This sequence encodes CASSLMPSGGQTETQYF.

V gene TRBV28 combines with J gene TRBJ1-1, with TRBD1 matching over 8 bases. Germline values: CDR1 MDHEN, CDR2 SYDVKM. V lost 7 bases, J lost 4 bases, and 8 bases stayed unmatched. This CDR3 contains 14 residues. The CDR3 DNA follows: TGTGCCAGCATCCCCCCAGGGGGCTCCACTGAAGCTTTCTTT. Translating it yields CASIPPGGSTEAFF.

V usage is TRBV12-3 or TRBV12-4 and J usage is TRBJ1-5, with unresolved D. V gave up 6 bases and J gave up 3 bases, with 3 bases separating them. The CDR3 covers 11 residues. The chain's CDR3 is CASSLNQPQHF. CDR3 coding DNA: TGTGCCAGCAGCCTCAATCAGCCCCAGCATTTT.

This clone occurred once. J is TRBJ2-7 and V is TRBV7-2, with 9 bases identical to TRBD1. The trim removed 3 bases at V and 8 bases at J, leaving 8 bases unmatched. Germline-derived CDR1 and CDR2 are SGHTA and FQGNSA. This CDR3 is built from 14 residues. The CDR3 region has the DNA TGTGCCAGCAGCTTCCCGGGACAGGGAGGGAAGCAGTACTTC. Residues: CASSFPGQGGKQYF. Full variable domain (rest looked up from reference TRBV7-2 and TRBJ2-7): GAGVSQSPSNKVTEKGKDVELRCDPISGHTALYWYRQSLGQGLEFLIYFQGNSAPDKSGLPSDRFSAERTGGSVSTLTIQRTQQEDSAVYLCASSFPGQGGKQYFGPGTRLTVT.

This chain connects TRBV6-1 to TRBJ1-5; D gene uncertain. The CDR3 spans 17 residues. Germline-derived CDR1 and CDR2 are MNHNS and SASEGT. V was trimmed by 2 bases and J by 3 bases, leaving 17 bases between them. The CDR3 is CASSERQLGRSNQPQHF. CDR3 DNA: TGTGCCAGCAGTGAACGACAACTCGGGAGGTCCAATCAGCCCCAGCATTTT.

CDR3 sequence: CASSPQWGGSYEQYF. In DNA form, the CDR3 reads TGTGCCAGCTCACCACAATGGGGGGGTTCCTACGAGCAGTACTTC. The chain carries TRBV18 and TRBJ2-7, with 7 bases fitting TRBD2. V was pared by 1 base and J by 1 base, with 4 bases of the junction left unmatched. The CDR3 runs 15 residues. Germline-derived CDR1 and CDR2 are KGHSH and LQKENI.

The chain carries TRBV7-8 and TRBJ2-7; a weak D match, TRBD1 (6 bases). V was trimmed by 5 bases and J by 6 bases, leaving 11 bases between them. The CDR3 covers 12 residues. CDR1 and CDR2 (germline): SGHVS, FQNEAQ. CDR3 in amino acids: CASSLRDTEQYF. CDR3 bases: TGTGCCAGCAGCCTCCGGGACACCGAGCAGTACTTC.